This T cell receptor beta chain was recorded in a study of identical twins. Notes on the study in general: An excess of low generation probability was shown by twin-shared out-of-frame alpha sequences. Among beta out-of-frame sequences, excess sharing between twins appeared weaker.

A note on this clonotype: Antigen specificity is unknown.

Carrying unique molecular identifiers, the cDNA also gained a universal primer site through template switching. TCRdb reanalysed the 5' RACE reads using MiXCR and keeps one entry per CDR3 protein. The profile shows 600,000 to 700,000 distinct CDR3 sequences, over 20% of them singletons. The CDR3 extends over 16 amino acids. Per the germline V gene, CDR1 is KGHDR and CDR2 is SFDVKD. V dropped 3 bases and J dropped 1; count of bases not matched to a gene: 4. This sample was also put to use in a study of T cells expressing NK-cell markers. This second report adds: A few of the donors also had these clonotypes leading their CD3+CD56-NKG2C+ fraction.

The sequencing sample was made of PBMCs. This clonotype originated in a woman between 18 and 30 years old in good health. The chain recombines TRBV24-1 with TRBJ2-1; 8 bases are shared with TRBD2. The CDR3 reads CATSDGKRGSYNEQFF. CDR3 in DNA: TGTGCCACCAGTGATGGAAAGCGGGGGTCCTACAATGAGCAGTTCTTC.